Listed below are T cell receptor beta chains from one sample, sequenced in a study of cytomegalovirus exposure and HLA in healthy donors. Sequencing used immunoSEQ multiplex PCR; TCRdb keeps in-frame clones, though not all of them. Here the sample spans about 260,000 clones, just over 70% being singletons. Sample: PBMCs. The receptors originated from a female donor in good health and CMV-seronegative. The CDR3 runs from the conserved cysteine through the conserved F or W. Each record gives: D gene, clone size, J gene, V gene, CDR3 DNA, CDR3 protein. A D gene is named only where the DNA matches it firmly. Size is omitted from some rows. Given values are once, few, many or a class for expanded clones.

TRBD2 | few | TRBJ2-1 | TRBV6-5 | TGTGCCACGCGGGCTAGCGGGAGAAATGAGCAGTTCTTC | CATRASGRNEQFF
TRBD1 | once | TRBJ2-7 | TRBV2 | TGTGCCAGCAGTGGACAGGGGTACGAGCAGTACTTC | CASSGQGYEQYF
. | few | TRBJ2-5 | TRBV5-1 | TGCGCCAGCAGCTTGGAAATAGCGATAGAGACCCAGTACTTC | CASSLEIAIETQYF
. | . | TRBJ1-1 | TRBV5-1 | TGCGCCAGCAGCCATTACTCGGACGTGATTACTACGGGGGCTGAAGCTTTCTTT | CASSHYSDVITTGAEAFF
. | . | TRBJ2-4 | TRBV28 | TGTGCCAGCAGGTTGAGAGTGGGGGCCATTCAGTACTTC | CASRLRVGAIQYF
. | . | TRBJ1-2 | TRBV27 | TGTGCCAGCAGTTCCGGAGGGGGGGACTATGGCTACACCTTC | CASSSGGGDYGYTF
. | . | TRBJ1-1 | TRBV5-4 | TGTGCCAGCAGATCGGGGGGTAAGGACACTGAAGCTTTCTTT | CASRSGGKDTEAFF
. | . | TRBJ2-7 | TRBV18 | TGTGCCAGCTCACCCTCGGGGGGCCTCTACGAGCAGTACTTC | CASSPSGGLYEQYF
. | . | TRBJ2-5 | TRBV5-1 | TGCGCCAGCAGCTTGGCCGGTGGGCTGGAGACCCAGTACTTC | CASSLAGGLETQYF
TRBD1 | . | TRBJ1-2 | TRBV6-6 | TGTGCCAGCAGGGACAGGGCCCAAACGCTCAGTATGGCCTTC | CASRDRAQTLSMAF
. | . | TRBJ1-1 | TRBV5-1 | TGCGCCAGCAGTAGGCGGACAGAGAACACTGAAGCTTTCTTT | CASSRRTENTEAFF
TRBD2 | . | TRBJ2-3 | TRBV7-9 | TGTGCCAGCAGCTTAAGTCAAACTAGCGGGAGGGATACGCAGTATTTT | CASSLSQTSGRDTQYF
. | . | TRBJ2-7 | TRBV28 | TGTGCCAGCAGTTTCCCCATCGATCCGGGGGGCGGTTACGAGCAGTACTTC | CASSFPIDPGGGYEQYF
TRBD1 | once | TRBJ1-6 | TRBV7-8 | TGTGCCAGCAGCTCGACCGGGACAGTACCTTCACCCCTCCACTTT | CASSSTGTVPSPLHF
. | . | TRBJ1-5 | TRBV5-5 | TGTGCCAGCAGCTTAGACAGCTATAGCAATCAGCCCCAGCATTTT | CASSLDSYSNQPQHF
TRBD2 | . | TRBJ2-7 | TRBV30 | TGTGCCTGGGAGTCCCCGGGACTAGCGGGAGTAGGTCACTACGAGCAGTACTTC | CAWESPGLAGVGHYEQYF
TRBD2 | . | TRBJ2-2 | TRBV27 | TGTGCCAGCAGCCACATGGGGGCGGGAGGTGATCAGGGGGAGCTGTTTTTT | CASSHMGAGGDQGELFF
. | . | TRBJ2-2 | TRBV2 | TGTGCCAGCAGGGTGGCTCTAGCGATTATCACCACCGGGGAGCTGTTTTTT | CASRVALAIITTGELFF
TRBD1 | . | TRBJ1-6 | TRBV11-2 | TGTGCCAGCAGCCCATGGACAGGGAAGGGCTCACCCCTCCACTTT | CASSPWTGKGSPLHF
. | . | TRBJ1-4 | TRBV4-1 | TGCGCCAGCAGCCAAGGAGGCAGAACTAATGAAAAACTGTTTTTT | CASSQGGRTNEKLFF
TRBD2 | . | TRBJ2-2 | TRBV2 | TGTGCCACGATGGGCGGGGGTGAGAACACCGGGGAGCTGTTTTTT | CATMGGGENTGELFF
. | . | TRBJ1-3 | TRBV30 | TGTGCCTGGGGGCATTCTGGAAACACCATATATTTT | CAWGHSGNTIYF
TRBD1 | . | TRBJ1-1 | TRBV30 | TGTGCCTGGAGAGGGACAGGATCGGGTGAAGCTTTCTTT | CAWRGTGSGEAFF
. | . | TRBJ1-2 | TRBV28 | TGTGCCAGCTCCCGGGTAACTAACTATGGCTACACCTTC | CASSRVTNYGYTF
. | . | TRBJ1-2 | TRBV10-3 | TGTGCCATCAGTGAGTCTGCCGAGACTAACTATGGCTACACCTTC | CAISESAETNYGYTF
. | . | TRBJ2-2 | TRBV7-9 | TGTGCCAGCAGCCGGACAAAGCTGTTTTTT | CASSRTKLFF
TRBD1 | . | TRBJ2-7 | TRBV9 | TGTGCCAGCAGCGTAGGGGACAGGGACTACGAGCAGTACTTC | CASSVGDRDYEQYF
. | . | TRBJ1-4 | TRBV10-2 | TGCGCCAGCAGTGGAGGAGAAGACAGATTTAATGAAAAACTGTTTTTT | CASSGGEDRFNEKLFF
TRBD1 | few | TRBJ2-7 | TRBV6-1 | TGTGCCAGCAGTGAAACTCGGGACAGAAGATTCTACGAGCAGTACTTC | CASSETRDRRFYEQYF
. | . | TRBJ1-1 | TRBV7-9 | TGTGCCAGCTCCGGTACGGGGTTGAACACTGAAGCTTTCTTT | CASSGTGLNTEAFF
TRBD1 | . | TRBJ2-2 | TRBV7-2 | TGTGCCAGCAGCTTAAGGGGACAGGGGACCGGGAACACCGGGGAGCTGTTTTTT | CASSLRGQGTGNTGELFF
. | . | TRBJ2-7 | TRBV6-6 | TGTGCCAGCAGTTCATCCGGGACACCCTACGAGCAGTACTTC | CASSSSGTPYEQYF
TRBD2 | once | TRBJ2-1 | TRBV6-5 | TGTGCCAGCAATGAGGGAGGGCCTTACAATGAGCAGTTCTTC | CASNEGGPYNEQFF
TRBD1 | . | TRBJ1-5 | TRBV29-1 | TGCAGCGTCGCGGGACAGAATAGCAATCAGCCCCAGCATTTT | CSVAGQNSNQPQHF
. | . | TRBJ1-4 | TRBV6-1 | TGTGCCAGCAGTGATAGACAGTCATTTGAAAAACTGTTTTTT | CASSDRQSFEKLFF
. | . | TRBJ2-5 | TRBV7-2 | TGTGCCAGCAGCTTAGACAGGGAAGAGACCCAGTACTTC | CASSLDREETQYF